Included here is one T cell receptor beta chain sequence, with context. The antigen remains unidentified. The sample originates from a study of blood T cells in healthy people across ages. General study results and limits: Long-lived donors carried more naive CD4+ cells and greater diversity than aged donors.

Trimming took 0 bases from V and 2 from J; bases not matched to a gene: 12. Germline V gene sequence: CDR1 SGHRS, CDR2 YFSETQ. This CDR3 is 18 amino acids long. The second PCR ran about 6 to 11 cycles with a sample-barcoded 5' primer and J-beta primers. Template switching added a 12-random-nucleotide identifier to every cDNA molecule. TCRdb ran MiXCR on the 5' RACE reads and lists one entry per CDR3 protein. This table holds hundreds of thousands of distinct CDR3 sequences, approximately 44% found once. This receptor was taken from a man between 60 and 75 years old in good health. The chain is built from TRBV5-1 and TRBJ2-3; 7 positions agree with TRBD2. Material for sequencing was blood. The CDR3: CASSLAASGRGSTDTQYF. CDR3 sequence (DNA): TGCGCCAGCAGCTTGGCCGCGTCTGGGCGGGGGTCCACAGATACGCAGTATTTT.